This section outlines one TCR beta chain sequence together with its context. Its antigen is undetermined. This sample is part of a study of OX40 agonist ivuxolimab in advanced cancers. Turning to the study itself: Hepatocellular carcinoma, melanoma, renal cell or head and neck cancer occurred in dose-escalation patients. Of mixed ages from 23 to 79 and averaging approximately 60 years, the group was 65% to 85% male. Study-level points and caveats: Blood T cells, both CD4+ and CD8+, expanded clonally by week 6 at 0.1 to 3.0 mg/kg. The authors did not determine the antigen specificity of the expanded peripheral T cells.

Germline V gene sequence: CDR1 MRHNA, CDR2 SNTAGT. V was shortened by 2 bases and J by 0 bases, with 8 bases between the two germline ends. The CDR3 covers 15 residues. Libraries were prepared by immunoSEQ multiplex PCR; TCRdb keeps only in-frame clonotypes and omits some of them. The data show under 7,500 clones, 90% seen once. This TCR was recovered from an adult with an advanced solid tumor such as melanoma, head and neck, liver or kidney cancer. The sample was CD4+ or CD8+ T cells sorted from blood, taken in a trial of the OX40 agonist ivuxolimab. This chain joins TRBV6-4 and TRBJ2-1; D is ambiguous. For the CDR3, the DNA is TGTGCCAGCAGTGACGCGTTTGGCTCCTACAATGAGCAGTTCTTC. It yields the protein CASSDAFGSYNEQFF.